The table lists the clone carrying this TCR beta chain with a few counts. This specimen comes from a study of naive and memory T cell subsets. Reverse transcription of blood and skin TCR RNA was primed at alpha and beta constant regions. Ligated cDNA underwent four rounds of PCR with nested alpha and beta constant region primers and SP2. TCRdb re-called the 5' RACE reads through MiXCR, storing one row per CDR3 protein. The sample contains over 20,000 distinct CDR3 sequences, 20% to 25% of which appear only once. Germline values: CDR1 SGDLS, CDR2 YYNGEE. V lost 7 bases to trimming and J lost 8 bases; unmatched junction nucleotides: 4. CDR3 length equals 13 residues. Whole blood, about 2.5 ml, came from adult healthy volunteers. An oligonucleotide containing a UMI was ligated to the 3' end of TCR cDNA. Reverse transcription used DNase-treated unsorted total RNA, aiming for 1 to 1000 ng.

The chain joins TRBV9 to TRBJ2-1; 12 bases line up with TRBD2. The receptor was isolated from a female donor in good health. The CDR3 protein is CASGLAGSDEQFF. In DNA, the CDR3 is TGTGCCAGCGGACTAGCGGGGTCGGATGAGCAGTTCTTC.